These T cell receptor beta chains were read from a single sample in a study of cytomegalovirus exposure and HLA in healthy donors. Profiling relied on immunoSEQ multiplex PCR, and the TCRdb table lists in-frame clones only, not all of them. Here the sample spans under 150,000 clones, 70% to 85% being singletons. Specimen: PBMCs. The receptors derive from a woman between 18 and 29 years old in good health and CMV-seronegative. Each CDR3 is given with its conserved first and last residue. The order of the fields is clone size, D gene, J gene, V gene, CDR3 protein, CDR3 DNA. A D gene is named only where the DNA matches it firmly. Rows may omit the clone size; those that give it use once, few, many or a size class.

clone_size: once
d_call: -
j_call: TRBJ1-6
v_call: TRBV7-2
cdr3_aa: CASSLARGKTPLHF
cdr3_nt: TGTGCCAGCAGCTTAGCTCGCGGGAAGACACCCCTCCACTTT

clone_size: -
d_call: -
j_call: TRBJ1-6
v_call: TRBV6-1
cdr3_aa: CASSEMWQTYNSPLHF
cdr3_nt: TGTGCCAGCAGTGAGATGTGGCAGACATATAATTCACCCCTCCACTTT

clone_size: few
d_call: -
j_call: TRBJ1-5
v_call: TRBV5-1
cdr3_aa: CASSRDINQPQHF
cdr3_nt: TGCGCCAGCAGTAGGGACATCAATCAGCCCCAGCATTTT

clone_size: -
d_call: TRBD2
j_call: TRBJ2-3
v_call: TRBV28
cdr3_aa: CASLNGGTDTQYF
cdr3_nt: TGTGCCAGCCTCAACGGGGGGACAGATACGCAGTATTTT

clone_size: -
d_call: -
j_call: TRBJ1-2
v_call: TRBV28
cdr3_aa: CASTPGAGPLNYGYTF
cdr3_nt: TGTGCCAGCACCCCAGGGGCAGGGCCACTTAACTATGGCTACACCTTC

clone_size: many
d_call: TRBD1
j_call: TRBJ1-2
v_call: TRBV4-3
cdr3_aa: CASSLRQGGSEGYTF
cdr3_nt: TGCGCCAGCAGCCTTCGACAGGGAGGTTCGGAGGGCTACACCTTC

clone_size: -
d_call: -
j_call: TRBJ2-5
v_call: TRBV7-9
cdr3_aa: CASEDLSRGETQYF
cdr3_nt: TGTGCCAGCGAGGATCTCAGCAGGGGTGAGACCCAGTACTTC

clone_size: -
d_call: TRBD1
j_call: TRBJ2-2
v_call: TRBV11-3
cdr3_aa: CASSSTGGYTGELFF
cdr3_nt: TGTGCCAGCAGTTCTACAGGGGGTTACACCGGGGAGCTGTTTTTT

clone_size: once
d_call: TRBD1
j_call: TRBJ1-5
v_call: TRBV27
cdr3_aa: CASRRQGGQPQHF
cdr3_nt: TGTGCCAGCAGGCGACAGGGAGGTCAGCCCCAGCATTTT

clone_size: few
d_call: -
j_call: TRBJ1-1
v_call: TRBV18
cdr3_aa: CASSPGATTEAFF
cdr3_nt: TGTGCCAGCTCACCAGGGGCAACAACTGAAGCTTTCTTT

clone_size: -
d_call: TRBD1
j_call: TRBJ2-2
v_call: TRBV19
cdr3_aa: CASSRTGSTGELFF
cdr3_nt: TGTGCCAGTAGCCGGACAGGGTCGACCGGGGAGCTGTTTTTT

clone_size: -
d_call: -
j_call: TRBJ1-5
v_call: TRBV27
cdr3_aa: CASSSQEQGLGQPQHF
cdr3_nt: TGTGCCAGCAGTTCCCAGGAACAGGGTCTAGGGCAGCCCCAGCATTTT

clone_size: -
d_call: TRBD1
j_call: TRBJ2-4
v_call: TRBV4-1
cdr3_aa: CASSQGQQAKNIQYF
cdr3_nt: TGCGCCAGCAGCCAGGGACAGCAAGCCAAAAACATTCAGTACTTC

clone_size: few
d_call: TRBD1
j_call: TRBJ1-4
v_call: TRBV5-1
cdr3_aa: CASSYGQGAFGNEKLFF
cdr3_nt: TGCGCCAGCAGCTATGGACAGGGGGCTTTTGGTAATGAAAAACTGTTTTTT

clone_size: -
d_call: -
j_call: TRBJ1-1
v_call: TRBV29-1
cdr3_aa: CSVGGPWGRGMNTEAFF
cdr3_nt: TGCAGCGTAGGGGGTCCTTGGGGCAGGGGTATGAACACTGAAGCTTTCTTT

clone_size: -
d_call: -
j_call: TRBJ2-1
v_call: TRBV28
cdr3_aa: CATLGGAPYNEQFF
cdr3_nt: TGTGCCACCCTGGGCGGGGCCCCGTACAATGAGCAGTTCTTC

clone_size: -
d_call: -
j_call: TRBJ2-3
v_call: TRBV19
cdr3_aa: CASSIGRDTQYF
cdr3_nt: TGTGCCAGTAGTATAGGGAGGGATACGCAGTATTTT

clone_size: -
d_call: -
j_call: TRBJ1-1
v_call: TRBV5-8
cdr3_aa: CASSLDSPEAFF
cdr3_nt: TGTGCCAGCAGCTTGGACAGTCCTGAAGCTTTCTTT

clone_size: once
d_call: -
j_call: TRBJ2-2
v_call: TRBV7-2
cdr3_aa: CASSLASTNTGELFF
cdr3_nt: TGTGCCAGCAGCTTAGCGAGCACGAACACCGGGGAGCTGTTTTTT

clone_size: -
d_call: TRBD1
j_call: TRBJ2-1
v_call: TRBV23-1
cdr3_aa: CASSPPAGQGAAYNEQFF
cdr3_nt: TGCGCCAGCAGTCCCCCCGCGGGACAGGGGGCAGCTTACAATGAGCAGTTCTTC

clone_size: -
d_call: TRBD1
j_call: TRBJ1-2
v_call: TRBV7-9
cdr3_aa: CATTGGESYGYTF
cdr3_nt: TGTGCCACTACAGGGGGGGAATCCTATGGCTACACCTTC

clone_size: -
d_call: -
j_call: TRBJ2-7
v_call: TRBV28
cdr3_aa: CASRWVTSVEQYF
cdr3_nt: TGTGCCAGCAGGTGGGTGACCAGCGTCGAGCAGTACTTC

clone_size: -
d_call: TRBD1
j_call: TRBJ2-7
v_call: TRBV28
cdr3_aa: CASSLGDRGQQYF
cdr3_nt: TGTGCCAGCAGTTTAGGGGACAGGGGCCAGCAGTACTTC

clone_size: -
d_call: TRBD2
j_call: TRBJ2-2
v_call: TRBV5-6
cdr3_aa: CASSLVGSGRTGELFF
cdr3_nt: TGTGCCAGCAGCTTGGTGGGTAGCGGGCGAACCGGGGAGCTGTTTTTT

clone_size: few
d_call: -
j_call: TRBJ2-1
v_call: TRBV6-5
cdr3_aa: CASRSGLKHNEQFF
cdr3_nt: TGTGCCAGCAGGTCGGGACTTAAGCACAATGAGCAGTTCTTC

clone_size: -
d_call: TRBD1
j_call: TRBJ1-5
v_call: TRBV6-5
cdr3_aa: CASRDPGGDQPQHF
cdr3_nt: TGTGCCAGCAGGGACCCAGGGGGCGACCAGCCCCAGCATTTT

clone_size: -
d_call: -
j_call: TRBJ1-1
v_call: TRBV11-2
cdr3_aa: CASSFRGGWTEAFF
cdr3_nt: TGTGCCAGCAGCTTCAGGGGAGGGTGGACTGAAGCTTTCTTT

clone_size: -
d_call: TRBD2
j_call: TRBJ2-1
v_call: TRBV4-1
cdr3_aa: CASSQVGLASNEQFF
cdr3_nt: TGCGCCAGCAGCCAGGTGGGACTAGCGAGCAATGAGCAGTTCTTC

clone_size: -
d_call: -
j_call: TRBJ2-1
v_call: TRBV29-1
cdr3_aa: CSVEDQERRYNEQFF
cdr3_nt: TGCAGCGTTGAAGATCAAGAGCGGCGGTACAATGAGCAGTTCTTC

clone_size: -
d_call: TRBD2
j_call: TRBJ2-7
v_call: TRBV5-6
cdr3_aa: CASSQTSGYPYEQYF
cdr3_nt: TGTGCCAGCAGCCAGACTAGCGGGTATCCCTACGAGCAGTACTTC

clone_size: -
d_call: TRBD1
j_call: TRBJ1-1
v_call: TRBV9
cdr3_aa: CASSVWDRANTEAFF
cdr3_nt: TGTGCCAGCAGCGTGTGGGACAGGGCGAACACTGAAGCTTTCTTT

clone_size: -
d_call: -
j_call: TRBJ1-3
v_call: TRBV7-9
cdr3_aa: CASSLRLIGRGRSGNTIYF
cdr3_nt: TGTGCCAGCAGCCTACGCCTCATCGGCAGGGGAAGATCTGGAAACACCATATATTTT

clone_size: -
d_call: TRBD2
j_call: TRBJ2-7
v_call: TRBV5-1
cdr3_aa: CASSQGRTSGTYEQYF
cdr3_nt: TGCGCCAGCAGCCAAGGGCGGACTAGCGGTACCTACGAGCAGTACTTC

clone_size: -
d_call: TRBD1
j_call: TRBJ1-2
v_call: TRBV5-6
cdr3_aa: CASSSGTGGTNYGYTF
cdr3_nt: TGTGCCAGCAGCTCCGGGACAGGGGGCACTAACTATGGCTACACCTTC

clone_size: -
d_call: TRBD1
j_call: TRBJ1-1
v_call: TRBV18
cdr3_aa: CASSPNGQGIQTEAFF
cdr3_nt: TGTGCCAGCTCGCCCAATGGACAGGGGATACAAACTGAAGCTTTCTTT

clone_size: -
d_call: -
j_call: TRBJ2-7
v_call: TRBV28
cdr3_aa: CASTPQGLGEQYF
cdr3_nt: TGTGCCAGCACTCCTCAGGGGTTGGGGGAGCAGTACTTC

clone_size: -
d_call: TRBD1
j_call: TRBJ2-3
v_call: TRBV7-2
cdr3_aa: CASSPSFLDRRTDTQYF
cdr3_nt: TGTGCCAGCAGCCCTTCATTTCTGGACAGGCGCACAGATACGCAGTATTTT